This entry features one T cell receptor (beta chain) sequence. Its cognate antigen is unknown. This sample was taken from a study of beta chain features in type 1 diabetes. Study conclusions and caveats: Shortening of TCRB CDR3s, moderate but significant, appeared in all four CD4+ subsets of Type 1 diabetes patients. When VDJ junctions were examined, type 1 diabetes patients showed fewer insertions and more deletions.

Every bit of the isolated RNA underwent reverse transcription, so sequencing read expressed TCRB transcripts. Method: immunoSEQ multiplex PCR; TCRdb's copy keeps in-frame clones and lacks some. The sample records roughly 350,000 clones, roughly 9.6% being singletons. Trimming removed 10 bases from V and 3 bases from J; junction bases left unmatched: 9. Germline CDR1 LNHDA, CDR2 SQIVND (reference sequence). This CDR3 comprises 15 residues. The TCR comes from a young woman in good health. Input material: naive CD4+ T cells from blood. V and J are TRBV19 and TRBJ2-7; 13 positions match TRBD2. The CDR3 sequence: CATGPRLAGGYEQYF. The CDR3 DNA sequence: TGTGCCACAGGCCCGAGACTAGCGGGAGGCTACGAGCAGTACTTC.